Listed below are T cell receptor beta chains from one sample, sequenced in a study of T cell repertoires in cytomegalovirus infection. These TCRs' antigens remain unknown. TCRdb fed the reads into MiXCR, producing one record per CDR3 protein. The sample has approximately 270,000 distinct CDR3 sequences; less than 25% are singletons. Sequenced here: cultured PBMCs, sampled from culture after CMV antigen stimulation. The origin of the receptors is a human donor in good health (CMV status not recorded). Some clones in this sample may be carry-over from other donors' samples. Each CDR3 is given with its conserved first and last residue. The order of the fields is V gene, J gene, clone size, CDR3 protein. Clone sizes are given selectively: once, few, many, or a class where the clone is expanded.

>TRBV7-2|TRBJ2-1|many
CASSLERLGDNEQFF
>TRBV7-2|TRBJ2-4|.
CASTPARASRNIQYF
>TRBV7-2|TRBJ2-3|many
CASSLANEAGGPSWETDTQYF
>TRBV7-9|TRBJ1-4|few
CASSYRSEKLFF
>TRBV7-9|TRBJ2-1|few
CASYDTSGRNEQFF
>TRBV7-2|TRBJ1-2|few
CASSFQGGMAGYTF
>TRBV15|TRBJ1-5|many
CATSRDLGGKHQPQHF
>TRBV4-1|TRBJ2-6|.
CASSQDLTAGQGSGANVLTF
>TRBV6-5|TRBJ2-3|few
CASSYASGRAQDTQYF
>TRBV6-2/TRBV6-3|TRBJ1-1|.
CASGQATEAFF
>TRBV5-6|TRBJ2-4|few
CASSLDPVGNIQYF
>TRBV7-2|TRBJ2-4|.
CASSLRDGGNIQYF
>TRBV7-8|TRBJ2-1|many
CASSFQPPGTSYAHEQFF
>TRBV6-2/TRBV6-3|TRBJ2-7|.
CASGGRRREGHEQYF
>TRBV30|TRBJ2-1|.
CAWRASHNEQFF
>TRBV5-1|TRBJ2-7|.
CASSTTGPDYEQYF
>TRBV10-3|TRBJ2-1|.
CATRTAPDEQFF
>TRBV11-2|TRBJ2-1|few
CASSPQGVLAGGPYNEQFF
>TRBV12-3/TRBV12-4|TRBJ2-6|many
CASSFRVPGANVLTF
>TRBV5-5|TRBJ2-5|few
CASSSENQETQYF
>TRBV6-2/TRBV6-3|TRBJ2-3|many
CASTLDRLFTDTQYF
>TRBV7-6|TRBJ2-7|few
CASSLEGTYEQYF
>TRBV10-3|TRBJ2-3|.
CAISESTGANTDTQYF